Presented here are 32 T cell receptor beta chains from one specimen sequenced in a study of blood T cells in healthy people across ages. A second PCR of roughly 7 to 11 cycles used a sample-barcoded 5' primer and a J-beta primer mix. TCRdb independently ran MiXCR on the 5' RACE reads; one entry per CDR3 protein. The sample includes some 760,000 distinct CDR3 sequences, 20% to 30% seen only once; the top ten take under 4.5%. These sequences were also reported in another study, on T cells of mothers and their children.

Sequencing input: blood. These TCRs come from a boy between 10 and 17 years old in good health.

The chain combines TRBV24-1 with TRBJ1-5; D perhaps matches TRBD1 (6 bases). V lost 3 bases and J 0 bases, leaving 14 bases between the germline ends. The CDR3 covers 17 residues. The germline V gene encodes CDR1 KGHDR and CDR2 SFDVKD. The CDR3 sequence: CATSDPAVGGSNQPQHF. The CDR3 DNA sequence: TGTGCCACCAGTGATCCTGCGGTAGGGGGTAGCAATCAGCCCCAGCATTTT.

V gene TRBV7-2 combines with J gene TRBJ2-5, with 11 bases lining up with TRBD2. The ends lost 5 bases at V and 4 bases at J; junction bases unmatched: 12. The germline gives CDR1 SGHTA, CDR2 FQGNSA. CDR3 length equals 17 residues. The CDR3 loop is CASSLTILAGVRETQYF. For the CDR3, the DNA is TGTGCCAGCAGCCTCACAATACTAGCGGGGGTCAGAGAGACCCAGTACTTC.

This clonotype showed up many times. The genes are TRBV6-6 and TRBJ1-4, with D unclear. Trimming shortened V by 5 bases and J by 4 bases, and 8 bases separated the two germline ends. Germline CDR1 and CDR2: MNHNY and SVGAGI (reference sequence). The CDR3 is 13 amino acids. As DNA, the CDR3 is TGTGCCAGCAGTGAGGGAAATAATGAAAAACTGTTTTTT. Translating gives CASSEGNNEKLFF.

J is TRBJ2-3 and V is TRBV6-2 or TRBV6-3; D tentatively reads TRBD1 or TRBD2 (5 bases each). The CDR3 has 17 amino acids. Per the germline V gene, CDR1 is MNHEY and CDR2 is SVGEGT. V lost 6 bases and J 2 bases, leaving 21 bases between the germline ends. Here the CDR3 DNA reads TGTGCCAGCAGATACCGGGACGGAGGCCTATCCACAGATACGCAGTATTTT. It encodes CASRYRDGGLSTDTQYF.

To note about this clonotype: A much larger clone is a single base away; this may be a read error. The chain couples TRBV2 to TRBJ2-7; D not resolved. Trimming removed 11 bases at V and 5 bases at J, with 25 bases between. The length of the CDR3 is 15 residues. Germline V gene lookup returns CDR1 SNHLY and CDR2 FYNNEI. CDR3 bases: TGTGCCTGCAACCAGGTTGTAAGTCCGATGAACGAGCAGTACTTC. Protein product: CACNQVVSPMNEQYF.

This chain joins TRBV10-3 and TRBJ2-1, with D tentatively TRBD1 (6 bases). The CDR3 covers 14 residues. With 1 base removed from V and 4 bases from J, the gap between germline ends came to 8 bases. Germline CDR1 ENHRY, CDR2 SYGVKD. In nucleotides, the CDR3 is TGTGCCATCAGTGAGTGGGACAAGTACAATGAGCAGTTCTTC. As protein: CAISEWDKYNEQFF.

This clonotype was seen repeatedly, ten times or more. In DNA form, the CDR3 reads TGTGCCAGCAGCGTAGGGGGTTCCACTGAAGCTTTCTTT. This gives the protein CASSVGGSTEAFF. The J gene is TRBJ1-1, the V gene TRBV9; D remains ambiguous. V was clipped by 0 bases and J by 4 bases, with 7 bases between them. The germline V gene has CDR1 SGDLS and CDR2 YYNGEE. The CDR3 contains 13 residues.

This clonotype turned up a few times. J is TRBJ2-7 and V is TRBV2; D perhaps matches TRBD1 (6 bases). Looked up from germline, CDR1 is SNHLY and CDR2 is FYNNEI. The CDR3 length is 12 residues. Trimming removed 11 bases at V and 3 bases at J, with 14 bases between. Written as DNA, the CDR3 is TGTGCCGGAAGGACAGAACTCTACGAGCAGTACTTC. Its protein product is CAGRTELYEQYF.

This clonotype was seen more than once but under ten times. The chain links TRBV29-1 to TRBJ2-5; 7 nucleotides line up with TRBD1. J lost 1 base, V lost 3 bases, and 2 bases had no gene match. The CDR3 totals 13 residues. CDR1 and CDR2 from the germline V gene are SQVTM and ANQGSEA. The CDR3 loop is CSVDGDSQETQYF. CDR3 bases: TGCAGCGTTGATGGGGACAGCCAAGAGACCCAGTACTTC.

This clonotype was counted between two and nine times. V and J are TRBV9 and TRBJ2-7, with D maybe TRBD1 (6 bases). This CDR3 comprises 13 residues. In germline, CDR1 is SGDLS, CDR2 YYNGEE. Trimming stripped 3 bases from V and 6 bases from J, with 13 bases between. The CDR3: CASSGGHHLEQYF. Here the CDR3 DNA reads TGTGCCAGCAGCGGGGGACACCATCTCGAGCAGTACTTC.

This chain joins TRBV29-1 and TRBJ2-7; TRBD2 matches at 11 bases. J was trimmed by 0 bases and V by 0 bases; bases with no gene match: 4. This CDR3 contains 16 residues. CDR1 is SQVTM and CDR2 is ANQGSEA in the germline V gene. The CDR3 protein is CSVEDGLAGLSYEQYF. CDR3 in DNA: TGCAGCGTTGAAGATGGACTAGCGGGTCTCTCCTACGAGCAGTACTTC.

This clonotype has just a few counts. The chain couples TRBV10-3 to TRBJ2-7; D gene unclear. Between the trimmed V and J ends, which lost 6 bases and 7 bases, there was a span of 16 bases. The CDR3 is made up of 13 amino acids. The germline V gene has CDR1 ENHRY and CDR2 SYGVKD. DNA for the CDR3: TGTGCCATCAGAACCCAGGACGGGCTTGAGCAGTACTTC. Encoded protein: CAIRTQDGLEQYF.

This clonotype was picked up a small number of times. This chain connects TRBV7-2 to TRBJ2-3, with 7 bases fitting TRBD1. The junction had 14 bases not matched to a gene; V was cut back by 6 bases and J by 8 bases. This CDR3 has 15 amino acids. The germline CDR1 and CDR2 sequences are SGHTA and FQGNSA. DNA for the CDR3: TGTGCCAGCAGTCATTACAGGGGAGAGGCAGGTACGCAGTATTTT. This gives the protein CASSHYRGEAGTQYF.

This clonotype occurred a few times. The CDR3 spells CASSQGKLGQFRNHPEKLFF. CDR3 bases: TGTGCCAGCAGCCAAGGAAAGTTGGGACAATTCCGCAACCACCCGGAAAAACTGTTTTTT. The chain joins TRBV14 to TRBJ1-4; D may be TRBD1 (6 bases). Germline assignment: CDR1 SGHDN and CDR2 FVKESK. The CDR3 has 20 amino acids. The V end lost 1 base, the J end lost 8 bases, and 29 bases lay between the germline ends.

V usage is TRBV27 and J usage is TRBJ2-6, with D uncertain. CDR1 and CDR2 (germline): MNHEY, SMNVEV (reference sequence). The CDR3 has 16 residues. With 5 bases removed from V and 0 bases from J, the gap between germline ends came to 11 bases. The CDR3 protein is CASSPTTGSGANVLTF. The CDR3 DNA sequence: TGTGCCAGCAGTCCGACCACGGGCTCTGGGGCCAACGTCCTGACTTTC.

This clonotype came up a few times. The chain combines TRBV20-1 with TRBJ2-7, with 9 bases identical to TRBD1. Germline trimming cut 1 base from V and 5 bases from J; bases unmatched to any gene: 9. CDR3 length: 15 amino acids. The germline gives CDR1 DFQATT, CDR2 SNEGSKA (reference sequence). CDR3 sequence reads: CSARVPAGTGNEQYF. CDR3 coding DNA: TGCAGTGCTAGAGTGCCCGCAGGGACAGGGAACGAGCAGTACTTC.

The CDR3, as DNA: TGTGCCACCAGTGGAAGCGACAGAACCGACAATGAGCAGTTCTTC. Protein sequence: CATSGSDRTDNEQFF. This chain connects TRBV24-1 to TRBJ2-1; D might be TRBD1 (5 bases). Germline CDR1 is KGHDR and CDR2 is SFDVKD. This CDR3 spans 15 amino acids. Trimming stripped 5 bases from V and 5 bases from J, with 15 bases between.

This clonotype was seen more than once but under ten times. J is TRBJ2-1 and V is TRBV28; D might be TRBD1 (5 bases). The CDR3 runs 15 residues. CDR1 is MDHEN, CDR2 SYDVKM, per germline. V was clipped by 3 bases and J by 2 bases, with 11 bases between them. CDR3 coding DNA: TGTGCCAGCAGTTTTCCGAGACAGACCTACAATGAGCAGTTCTTC. Translated: CASSFPRQTYNEQFF.

Notes on this clonotype: The junction departs from germline at one end; a sequencing error may be responsible. The gene calls are TRBV29-1 and TRBJ2-7, with 10 bases fitting TRBD1. Germline CDR1 SQVTM, CDR2 ANQGSEA. The CDR3 loop spans 15 amino acids. The CDR3 DNA reads TGCAGCGTGGAAGGGGGGACAGGGGCGTCGAACGAGCAGTACTTC. Translation gives CSVEGGTGASNEQYF.

The rearrangement links TRBV9 to TRBJ2-7; D gene unclear. Germline V gives CDR1 SGDLS, CDR2 YYNGEE. Trimming cost V 2 bases and J 0 bases, with 9 bases left between them. The CDR3 length is 14 residues. The CDR3 nucleotides read TGTGCCAGCAGCGTGGGCATACACTCCTACGAGCAGTACTTC. Translating gives CASSVGIHSYEQYF.

This clonotype was detected many times. The chain uses TRBV7-9 and TRBJ2-6; D is unclear. The CDR3 loop spans 16 amino acids. Germline CDR1 and CDR2: SEHNR and FQNEAQ (reference sequence). Trimming stripped 2 bases from V and 0 bases from J, with 8 bases between. For the CDR3, the DNA is TGTGCCAGCAGCTTAACTTCGGGCTCTGGGGCCAACGTCCTGACTTTC. Its protein product is CASSLTSGSGANVLTF.

The chain links TRBV5-1 to TRBJ2-7; tentative D call: TRBD2 (6 bases). The germline V gene has CDR1 SGHRS and CDR2 YFSETQ. Trimming stripped 4 bases from V and 3 bases from J, with 17 bases between. The CDR3 totals 15 residues. CDR3 sequence reads: CASSGALGLDYEQYF. DNA of the CDR3: TGCGCCAGCAGCGGCGCACTGGGACTTGACTACGAGCAGTACTTC.

This clonotype occurred a few times. This chain links TRBV5-1 with TRBJ2-2, with D unresolved. V dropped 0 bases and J dropped 6 bases, with 12 bases sitting between them. The germline CDR1 and CDR2 sequences are SGHRS and YFSETQ. This CDR3 spans 15 amino acids. CDR3 sequence: CASSLARERAGELFF. The CDR3 DNA sequence: TGCGCCAGCAGCTTGGCGCGAGAAAGGGCCGGGGAGCTGTTTTTT.

The rearrangement uses TRBV25-1 and TRBJ2-5; 7 bases line up with TRBD2. CDR3 length: 12 residues. Germline lookup yields CDR1 MGHDK and CDR2 SYGVNS. V gave up 7 bases and J gave up 7 bases; unmatched junction bases: 6. CDR3 region: CASTDGEGTQYF. The CDR3 nucleotides are TGTGCCAGCACCGACGGGGAGGGGACCCAGTACTTC.

Notes on this clonotype: A much larger clone lies one base from this, so it may be a read error. V and J are TRBV9 and TRBJ2-5; D tentatively fits TRBD1 or TRBD2 (5 bases each). The CDR3 sequence is 13 residues long. With 2 bases removed from V and 11 bases from J, the gap between germline ends came to 16 bases. Germline V CDR1 and CDR2: SGDLS, YYNGEE. In DNA, the CDR3 is TGTGCCAGCAGCGTCTTAGACCAAGGGGAGCAGTACTTC. Protein: CASSVLDQGEQYF.

Only a few counts were recorded for this clonotype. The rearrangement uses TRBV20-1 and TRBJ1-2; D remains unclear. The CDR3 loop spans 14 amino acids. V gave up 3 bases and J gave up 0 bases, with 11 bases separating them. The germline V gene encodes CDR1 DFQATT and CDR2 SNEGSKA (reference sequence). The CDR3 DNA reads as TGCAGTGCTAGGGCTCCAACCACTAACTATGGCTACACCTTC. As protein: CSARAPTTNYGYTF.

The V call is TRBV30, the J call TRBJ2-5; no definite D call. Germline V gene lookup returns CDR1 GTSNPN and CDR2 SVGIG (reference sequence). The CDR3 is made up of 12 amino acids. Trimming pared 2 bases from V and 1 base from J, leaving 5 bases between. In nucleotides, the CDR3 is TGTGCCTGGAGTACAGCCCAAGAGACCCAGTACTTC. As protein: CAWSTAQETQYF.

The chain is built from TRBV18 and TRBJ1-6; D is uncertain. The CDR3 has 15 residues. Germline loops: CDR1 KGHSH, CDR2 LQKENI. With 1 base removed from V and 6 bases from J, the gap between germline ends came to 10 bases. The CDR3 nucleotides read TGTGCCAGCTCACCACGAGAAACGGTTAATTCACCCCTCCACTTT. Its protein product is CASSPRETVNSPLHF.

There are a few counts of this clonotype. This chain links TRBV3-1 with TRBJ1-2, with D hard to call. This CDR3 comprises 11 residues. CDR1 and CDR2 (germline): LGHDT, YNNKEL (reference sequence). Deletions cut 1 base from V and 8 bases from J, with 5 bases between. The CDR3 DNA reads TGTGCCAGCAGCCAAGGGGCGGGCTACACCTTC. This sequence encodes CASSQGAGYTF.

The sample holds one count of this clonotype. The chain links TRBV28 to TRBJ2-7; maybe TRBD1 (5 bases). Between the trimmed V and J ends, which lost 7 bases and 4 bases, there was a span of 14 bases. Per germline, CDR1 MDHEN and CDR2 SYDVKM. The CDR3 consists of 13 residues. This CDR3 reads CASNYRTPYEQYF. DNA of the CDR3: TGTGCCAGCAACTATAGGACACCTTACGAGCAGTACTTC.

This clonotype has more than one count but fewer than ten. One junction end does not reproduce the germline sequence, and a read error may be involved. This chain links TRBV7-2 with TRBJ1-2; TRBD1 matches 7 bases. CDR1 SGHTA and CDR2 FQGNSA come from the germline V gene. The CDR3 sequence is 14 residues long. The CDR3 sequence is CASSPPTGYDGYAF. The DNA for the CDR3 is TGTGCCAGCAGCCCCCCGACAGGGTACGATGGCTACGCCTTC.

This clonotype was observed a few times. The chain carries TRBV29-1 and TRBJ2-7; D unclear. Looked up from germline, CDR1 is SQVTM and CDR2 is ANQGSEA. The V end was cut by 4 bases, the J end by 2 bases, with 9 bases between. This CDR3 has 12 residues. CDR3 coding DNA: TGCAGCGTTGCATCCAGCGCCTACGAGCAGTACTTC. Encoded protein: CSVASSAYEQYF.